This is a list of T cell receptor beta chains from one sample in a study of type 1 and type 2 diabetes patients. MiXCR, run by TCRdb on the multiplex PCR reads, gives a single entry per CDR3 protein. The data show some 250,000 distinct CDR3 sequences, around 50% seen once. Specimen: peripheral blood mononuclear cells (PBMCs). The receptors stem from a young man with type 2 diabetes. The CDR3 runs from the conserved cysteine through the conserved F or W.

>TRBV20-1|TRBJ2-3
CSTTTFSGGASTDTQYF
>TRBV10-3|TRBJ2-1
CAISRDPYPTNEQFF
>TRBV24-1|TRBJ2-2
CATRFSYTGELFF
>TRBV2|TRBJ2-5
CASSETQPGLAGGPVETQYF
>TRBV27|TRBJ2-3
CASSLDTSTQYF
>TRBV20-1|TRBJ1-6
CSASQGARQKNSPLHF
>TRBV6-1|TRBJ1-2
CASRRPQQDYGYTF
>TRBV10-3|TRBJ2-7
CAISDGGSGITEQYF
>TRBV7-2|TRBJ2-7
CASSLNRDEQYF
>TRBV27|TRBJ2-7
CASSSDNRAPRVYEQYF
>TRBV12-3/TRBV12-4|.
CASSFTQGHNEQFF
>TRBV7-2|TRBJ2-1
CASSLVASYNEQFF
>TRBV20-1|TRBJ1-2
CSARDLGSNYGYTF
>TRBV19|TRBJ1-2
CASSIDRTGQPYGYTF
>TRBV15|.
CATSRGGTSTYEQYF
>TRBV20-1|TRBJ2-7
CSAGLAGGRYEQYF
>TRBV7-3|TRBJ1-1
CASSLSPGLNTEAFF
>TRBV9|TRBJ2-5
CASSVASEIVETQYF
>TRBV20-1|TRBJ2-2
CSARMAHRDTGELFF
>TRBV24-1|TRBJ1-1
CASSHPTGKRFTEAFF
>TRBV30|TRBJ2-2
CAWSTTASGRNTGELFF
>TRBV5-1|TRBJ1-2
CASRGTADYGYTF
>TRBV7-3|TRBJ2-7
CASSQVERGIYEQYF
>TRBV7-3|TRBJ2-3
CASSLWSRGTDTQYF
>TRBV9|TRBJ2-2
CASSLGRIGELFF
>TRBV5-1|TRBJ2-1
CASRFFEGRQYNEQFF